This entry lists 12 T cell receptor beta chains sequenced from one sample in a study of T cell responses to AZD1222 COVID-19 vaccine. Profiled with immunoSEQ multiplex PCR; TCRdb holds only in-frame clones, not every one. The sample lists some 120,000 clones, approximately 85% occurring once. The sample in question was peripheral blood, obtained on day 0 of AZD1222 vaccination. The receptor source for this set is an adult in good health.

The CDR3 sequence: CAIVEVVGNTIYF. The CDR3 nucleotides are TGTGCCATCGTAGAGGTAGTAGGAAACACCATATATTTT. This chain links TRBV10-3 with TRBJ1-3; D remains unclear. This CDR3 region has 13 residues. Trimming took off 8 bases at V and 4 bases at J, with 12 bases between the two ends. Germline lookup yields CDR1 ENHRY and CDR2 SYGVKD.

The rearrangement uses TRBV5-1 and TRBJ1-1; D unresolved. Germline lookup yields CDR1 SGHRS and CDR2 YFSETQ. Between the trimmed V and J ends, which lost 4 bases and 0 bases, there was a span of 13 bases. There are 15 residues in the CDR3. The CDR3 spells CASSPEPGLNTEAFF. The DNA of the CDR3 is TGCGCCAGCAGCCCTGAACCCGGTTTGAACACTGAAGCTTTCTTT.

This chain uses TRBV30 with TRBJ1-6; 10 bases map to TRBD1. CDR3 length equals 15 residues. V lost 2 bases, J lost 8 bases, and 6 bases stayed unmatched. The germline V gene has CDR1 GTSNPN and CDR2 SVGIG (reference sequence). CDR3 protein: CAWSFSGTGDSPLHF. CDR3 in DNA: TGTGCCTGGAGTTTTTCCGGGACAGGGGATTCACCCCTCCACTTT.

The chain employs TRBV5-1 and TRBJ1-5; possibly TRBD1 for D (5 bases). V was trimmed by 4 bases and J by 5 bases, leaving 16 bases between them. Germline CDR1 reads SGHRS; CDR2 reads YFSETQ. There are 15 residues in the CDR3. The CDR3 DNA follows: TGCGCCAGCAGCCTACTCGGGGGTGGGGATCAGCCCCAGCATTTT. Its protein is CASSLLGGGDQPQHF. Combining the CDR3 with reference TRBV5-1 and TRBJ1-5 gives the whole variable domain KAGVTQTPRYLIKTRGQQVTLSCSPISGHRSVSWYQQTPGQGLQFLFEYFSETQRNKGNFPGRFSGRQFSNSRSEMNVSTLELGDSALYLCASSLLGGGDQPQHFGDGTRLSIL.

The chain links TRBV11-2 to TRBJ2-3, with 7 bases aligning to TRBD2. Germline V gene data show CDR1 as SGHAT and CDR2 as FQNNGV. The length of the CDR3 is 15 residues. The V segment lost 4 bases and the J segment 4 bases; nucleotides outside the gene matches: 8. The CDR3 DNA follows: TGTGCCAGCAGCTCCTTCGCGGGGGATGCAGATACGCAGTATTTT. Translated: CASSSFAGDADTQYF.

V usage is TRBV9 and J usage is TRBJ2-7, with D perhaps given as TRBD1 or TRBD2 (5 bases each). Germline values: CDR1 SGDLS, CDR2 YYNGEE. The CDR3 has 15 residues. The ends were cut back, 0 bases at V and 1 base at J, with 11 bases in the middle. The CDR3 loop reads CASSVAMGDSYEQYF. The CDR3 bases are TGTGCCAGCAGCGTAGCTATGGGGGATTCCTACGAGCAGTACTTC.

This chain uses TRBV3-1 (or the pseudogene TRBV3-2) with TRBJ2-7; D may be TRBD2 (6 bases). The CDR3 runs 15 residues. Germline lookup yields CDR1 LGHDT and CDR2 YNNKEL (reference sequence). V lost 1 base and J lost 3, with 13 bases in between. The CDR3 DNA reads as TGTGCCAGCAGCCAAGGGACGGGGGTGTTCTACGAGCAGTACTTC. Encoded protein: CASSQGTGVFYEQYF.

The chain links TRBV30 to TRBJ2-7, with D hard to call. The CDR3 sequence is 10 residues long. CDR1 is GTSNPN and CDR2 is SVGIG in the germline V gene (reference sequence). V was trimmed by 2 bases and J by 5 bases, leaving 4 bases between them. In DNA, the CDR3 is TGTGCCTGGAGTAGGGACGAGCAGTACTTC. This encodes CAWSRDEQYF.

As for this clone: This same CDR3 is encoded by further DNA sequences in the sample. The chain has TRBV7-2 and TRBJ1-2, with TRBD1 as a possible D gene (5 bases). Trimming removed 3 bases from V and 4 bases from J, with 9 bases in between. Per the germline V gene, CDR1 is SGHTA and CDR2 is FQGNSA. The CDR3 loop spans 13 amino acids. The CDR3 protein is CASSLGRRYGYTF. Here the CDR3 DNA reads TGTGCCAGCAGCTTGGGGCGCCGCTATGGCTACACCTTC.

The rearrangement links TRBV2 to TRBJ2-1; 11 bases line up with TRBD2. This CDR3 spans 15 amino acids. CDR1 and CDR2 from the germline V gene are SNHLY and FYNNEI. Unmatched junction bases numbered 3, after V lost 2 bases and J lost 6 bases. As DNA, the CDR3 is TGTGCCAGCAGTGAACTAGCGGGAGGACCCAATGAGCAGTTCTTC. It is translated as CASSELAGGPNEQFF.

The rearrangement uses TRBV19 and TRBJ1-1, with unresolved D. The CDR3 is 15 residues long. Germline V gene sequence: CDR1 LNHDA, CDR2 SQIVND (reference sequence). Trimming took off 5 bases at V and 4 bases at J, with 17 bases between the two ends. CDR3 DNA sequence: TGTGCCAGTAGTTTCTTTTACTCCGGTAGCACTGAAGCTTTCTTT. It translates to CASSFFYSGSTEAFF.

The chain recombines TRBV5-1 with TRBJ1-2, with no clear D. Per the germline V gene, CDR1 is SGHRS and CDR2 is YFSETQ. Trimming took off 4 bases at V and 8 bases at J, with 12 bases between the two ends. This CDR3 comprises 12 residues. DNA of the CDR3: TGCGCCAGCAGCCCCGCGATGGACGGCTACACCTTC. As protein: CASSPAMDGYTF.